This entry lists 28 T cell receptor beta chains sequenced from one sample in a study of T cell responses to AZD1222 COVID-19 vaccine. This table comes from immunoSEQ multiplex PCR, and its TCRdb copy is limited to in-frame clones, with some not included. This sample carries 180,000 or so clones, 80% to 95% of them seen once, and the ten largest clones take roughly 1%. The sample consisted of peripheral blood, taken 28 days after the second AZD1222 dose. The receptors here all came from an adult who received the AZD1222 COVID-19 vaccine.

The CDR3 protein is CASSTEHGELFF. Here the CDR3 DNA reads TGTGCCAGCAGTACAGAACACGGGGAGCTGTTTTTT. V usage is TRBV6-5 and J usage is TRBJ2-2; D is unclear. The CDR3 loop spans 12 amino acids. In germline, CDR1 is MNHEY, CDR2 SVGAGI. V gave up 5 bases and J gave up 7 bases, with 8 bases separating them.

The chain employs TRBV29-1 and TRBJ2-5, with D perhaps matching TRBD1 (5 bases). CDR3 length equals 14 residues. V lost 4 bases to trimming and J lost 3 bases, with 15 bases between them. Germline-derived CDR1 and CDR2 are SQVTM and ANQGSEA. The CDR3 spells CSVGGQAGKETQYF. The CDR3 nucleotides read TGCAGCGTTGGAGGTCAGGCAGGGAAAGAGACCCAGTACTTC.

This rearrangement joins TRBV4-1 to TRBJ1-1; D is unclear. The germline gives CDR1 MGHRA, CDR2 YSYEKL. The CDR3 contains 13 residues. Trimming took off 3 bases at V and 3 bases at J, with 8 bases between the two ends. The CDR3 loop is CASSHPVDTEAFF. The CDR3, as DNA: TGCGCCAGCAGCCATCCCGTGGACACTGAAGCTTTCTTT.

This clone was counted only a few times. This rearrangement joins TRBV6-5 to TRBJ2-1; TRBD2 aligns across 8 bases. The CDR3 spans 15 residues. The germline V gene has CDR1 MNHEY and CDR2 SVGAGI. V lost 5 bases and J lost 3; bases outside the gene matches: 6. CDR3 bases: TGTGCCAGCAGTCTGAGCGGGGGACACTACAATGAGCAGTTCTTC. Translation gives CASSLSGGHYNEQFF.

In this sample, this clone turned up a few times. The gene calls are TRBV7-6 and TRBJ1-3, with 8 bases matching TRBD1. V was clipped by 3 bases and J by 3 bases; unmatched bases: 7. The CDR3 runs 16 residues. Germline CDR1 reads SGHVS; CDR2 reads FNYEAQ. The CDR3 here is CASSLAGGFGGNTIYF. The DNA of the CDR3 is TGTGCCAGCAGCTTGGCAGGGGGCTTCGGTGGAAACACCATATATTTT.

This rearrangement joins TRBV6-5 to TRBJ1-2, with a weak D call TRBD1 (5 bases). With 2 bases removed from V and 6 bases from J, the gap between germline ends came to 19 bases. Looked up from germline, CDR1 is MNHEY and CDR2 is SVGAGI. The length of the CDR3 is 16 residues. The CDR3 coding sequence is TGTGCCAGCAGTTACCTGGCAGGGCGAAGTAGTGATGGCTACACCTTC. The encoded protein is CASSYLAGRSSDGYTF.

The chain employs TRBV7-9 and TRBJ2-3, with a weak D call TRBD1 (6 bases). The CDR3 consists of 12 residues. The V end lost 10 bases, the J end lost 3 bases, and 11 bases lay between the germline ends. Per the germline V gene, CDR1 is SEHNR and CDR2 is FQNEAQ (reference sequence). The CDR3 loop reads CATMGATDTQYF. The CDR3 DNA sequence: TGTGCCACCATGGGGGCAACAGATACGCAGTATTTT.

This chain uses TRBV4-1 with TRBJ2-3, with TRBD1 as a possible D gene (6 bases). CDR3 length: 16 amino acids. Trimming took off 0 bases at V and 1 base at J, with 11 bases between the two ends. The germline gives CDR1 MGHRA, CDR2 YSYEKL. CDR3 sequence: CASSQETGWRTDTQYF. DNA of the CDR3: TGCGCCAGCAGCCAAGAAACAGGGTGGCGCACAGATACGCAGTATTTT.

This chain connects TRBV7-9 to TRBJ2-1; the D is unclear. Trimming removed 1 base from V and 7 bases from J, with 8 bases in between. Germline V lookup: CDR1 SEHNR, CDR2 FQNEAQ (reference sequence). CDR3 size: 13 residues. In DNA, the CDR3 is TGTGCCAGCAGCTTAGTTAGCAGAAATGAGCAGTTCTTC. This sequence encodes CASSLVSRNEQFF.

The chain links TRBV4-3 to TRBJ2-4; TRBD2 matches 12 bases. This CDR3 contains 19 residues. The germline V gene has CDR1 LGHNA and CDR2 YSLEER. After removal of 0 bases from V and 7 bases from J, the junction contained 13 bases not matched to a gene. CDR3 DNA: TGCGCCAGCAGCCAAGAAATCACACTAGCGGGGGGTCATCGGAACATTCAGTACTTC. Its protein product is CASSQEITLAGGHRNIQYF.

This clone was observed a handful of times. The CDR3 reads CASSWPDRSDTQYF. The CDR3 DNA follows: TGTGCCAGCTCATGGCCAGACCGGTCGGATACGCAGTATTTT. The chain carries TRBV18 and TRBJ2-3, with no clear D. Trimming took off 5 bases at V and 6 bases at J, with 15 bases between the two ends. Germline assignment: CDR1 KGHSH and CDR2 LQKENI. The CDR3 is 14 amino acids.

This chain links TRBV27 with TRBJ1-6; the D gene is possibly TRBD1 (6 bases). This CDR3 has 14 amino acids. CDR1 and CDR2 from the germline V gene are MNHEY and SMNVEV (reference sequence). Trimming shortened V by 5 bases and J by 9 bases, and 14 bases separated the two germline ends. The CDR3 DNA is TGTGCCAGCAGTCCCGGGGGCGCAGGTTCACCCCTCCACTTT. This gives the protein CASSPGGAGSPLHF.

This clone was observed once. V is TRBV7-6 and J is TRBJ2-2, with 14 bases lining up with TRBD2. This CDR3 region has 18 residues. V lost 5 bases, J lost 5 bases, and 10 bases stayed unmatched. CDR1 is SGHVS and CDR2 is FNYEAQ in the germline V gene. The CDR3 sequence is CASSRTTSGGARTGELFF. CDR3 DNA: TGTGCCAGCAGCCGGACGACTAGCGGGGGGGCTAGAACCGGGGAGCTGTTTTTT.

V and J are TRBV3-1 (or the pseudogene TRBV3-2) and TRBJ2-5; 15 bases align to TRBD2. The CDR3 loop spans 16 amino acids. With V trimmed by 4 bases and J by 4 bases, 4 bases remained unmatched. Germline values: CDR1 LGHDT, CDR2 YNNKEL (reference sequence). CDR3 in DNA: TGTGCCAGCAGCCTGAGGACTAGCGGGAGGGGAGAGACCCAGTACTTC. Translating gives CASSLRTSGRGETQYF.

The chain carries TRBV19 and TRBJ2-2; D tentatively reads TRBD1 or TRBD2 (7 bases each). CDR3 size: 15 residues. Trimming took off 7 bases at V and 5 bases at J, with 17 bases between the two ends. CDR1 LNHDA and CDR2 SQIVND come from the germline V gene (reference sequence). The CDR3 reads CASTPGRGRTGELFF. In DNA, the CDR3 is TGTGCCAGTACCCCAGGGAGGGGGCGGACCGGGGAGCTGTTTTTT.

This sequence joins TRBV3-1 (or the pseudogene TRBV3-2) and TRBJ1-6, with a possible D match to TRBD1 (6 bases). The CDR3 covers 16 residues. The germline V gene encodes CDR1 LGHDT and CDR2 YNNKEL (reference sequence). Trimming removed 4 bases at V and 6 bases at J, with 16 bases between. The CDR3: CASSLGVDSRNSPLHF. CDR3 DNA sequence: TGTGCCAGCAGCCTAGGGGTGGACAGCCGTAATTCACCCCTCCACTTT.

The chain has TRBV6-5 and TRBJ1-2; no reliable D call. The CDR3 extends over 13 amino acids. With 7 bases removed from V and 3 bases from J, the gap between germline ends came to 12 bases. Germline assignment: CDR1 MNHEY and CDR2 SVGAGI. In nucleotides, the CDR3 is TGTGCCAGCAAAGGGCCAGTCTACTATGGCTACACCTTC. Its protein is CASKGPVYYGYTF.

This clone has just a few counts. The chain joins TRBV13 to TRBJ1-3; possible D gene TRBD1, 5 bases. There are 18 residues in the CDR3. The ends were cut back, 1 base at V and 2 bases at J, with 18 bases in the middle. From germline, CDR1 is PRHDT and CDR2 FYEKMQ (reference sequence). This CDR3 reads CASSLVGMWEGTGNTIYF. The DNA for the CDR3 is TGTGCCAGCAGCTTAGTTGGAATGTGGGAGGGGACTGGAAACACCATATATTTT. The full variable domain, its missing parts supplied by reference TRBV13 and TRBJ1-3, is AAGVIQSPRHLIKEKRETATLKCYPIPRHDTVYWYQQGPGQDPQFLISFYEKMQSDKGSIPDRFSAQQFSDYHSELNMSSLELGDSALYFCASSLVGMWEGTGNTIYFGEGSWLTVV.

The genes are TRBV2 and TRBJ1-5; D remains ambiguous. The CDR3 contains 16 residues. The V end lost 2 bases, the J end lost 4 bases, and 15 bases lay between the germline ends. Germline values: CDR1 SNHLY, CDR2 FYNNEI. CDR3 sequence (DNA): TGTGCCAGCAGTGAACTGGGGTTTGGGATTAATCAGCCCCAGCATTTT. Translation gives CASSELGFGINQPQHF.

CDR3 protein: CASSSSGVNTGELFF. CDR3 DNA: TGTGCCAGCAGCTCCTCGGGAGTCAACACCGGGGAGCTGTTTTTT. The J gene is TRBJ2-2, the V gene TRBV11-3; D is perhaps TRBD2 (6 bases). The V end lost 4 bases, the J end lost 2 bases, and 11 bases lay between the germline ends. CDR3 length equals 15 residues. The germline V gene encodes CDR1 SGHNT and CDR2 YENEEA.

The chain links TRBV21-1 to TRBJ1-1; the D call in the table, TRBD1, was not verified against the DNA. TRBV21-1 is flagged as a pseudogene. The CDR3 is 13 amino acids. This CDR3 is CASSKEARRGAFF. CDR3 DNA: TGTGCCAGCAGCAAAGAGGCGAGAAGGGGAGCTTTCTTT.

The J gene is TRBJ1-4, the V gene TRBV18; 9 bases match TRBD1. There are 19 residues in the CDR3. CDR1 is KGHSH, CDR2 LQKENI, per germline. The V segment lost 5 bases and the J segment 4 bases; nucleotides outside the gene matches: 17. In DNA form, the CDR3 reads TGTGCCAGCTCATCTGCGCCCGGGGGACAGGGTTATGGTAATGAAAAACTGTTTTTT. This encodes CASSSAPGGQGYGNEKLFF.

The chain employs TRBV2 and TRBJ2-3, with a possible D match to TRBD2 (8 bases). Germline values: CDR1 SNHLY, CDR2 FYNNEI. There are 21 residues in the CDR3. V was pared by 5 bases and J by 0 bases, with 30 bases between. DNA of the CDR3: TGTGCCAGCAGTCCCGGGACAGTGACCTTACAGCGGGGGCCTAGCACAGATACGCAGTATTTT. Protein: CASSPGTVTLQRGPSTDTQYF.

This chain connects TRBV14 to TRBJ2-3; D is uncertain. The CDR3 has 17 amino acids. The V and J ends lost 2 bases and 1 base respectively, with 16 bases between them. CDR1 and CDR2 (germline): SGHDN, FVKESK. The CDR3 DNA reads TGTGCCAGCAGCCAATTTGACTTGGGATTTGGCACAGATACGCAGTATTTT. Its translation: CASSQFDLGFGTDTQYF.

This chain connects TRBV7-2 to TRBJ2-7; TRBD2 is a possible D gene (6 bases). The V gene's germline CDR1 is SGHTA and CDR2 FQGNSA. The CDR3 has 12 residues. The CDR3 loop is CAVRDFSYEQYF. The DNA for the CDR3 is TGTGCTGTCCGGGACTTCAGCTACGAGCAGTACTTC.

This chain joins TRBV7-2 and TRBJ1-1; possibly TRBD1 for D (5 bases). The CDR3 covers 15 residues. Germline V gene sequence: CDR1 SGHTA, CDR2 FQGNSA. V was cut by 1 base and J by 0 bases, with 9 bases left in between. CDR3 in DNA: TGTGCCAGCAGCTTAGAGGGGACGGTGAACACTGAAGCTTTCTTT. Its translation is CASSLEGTVNTEAFF. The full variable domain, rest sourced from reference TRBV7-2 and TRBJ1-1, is GAGVSQSPSNKVTEKGKDVELRCDPISGHTALYWYRQSLGQGLEFLIYFQGNSAPDKSGLPSDRFSAERTGGSVSTLTIQRTQQEDSAVYLCASSLEGTVNTEAFFGQGTRLTVV.

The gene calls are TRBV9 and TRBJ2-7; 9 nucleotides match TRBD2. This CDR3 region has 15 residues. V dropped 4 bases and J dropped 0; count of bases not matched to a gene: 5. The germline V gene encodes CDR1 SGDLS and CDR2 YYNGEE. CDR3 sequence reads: CASSQTSGFSYEQYF. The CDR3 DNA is TGTGCCAGCAGCCAGACTAGCGGATTCTCCTACGAGCAGTACTTC. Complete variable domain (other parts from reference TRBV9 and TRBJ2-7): DSGVTQTPKHLITATGQRVTLRCSPRSGDLSVYWYQQSLDQGLQFLIQYYNGEERAKGNILERFSAQQFPDLHSELNLSSLELGDSALYFCASSQTSGFSYEQYFGPGTRLTVT.

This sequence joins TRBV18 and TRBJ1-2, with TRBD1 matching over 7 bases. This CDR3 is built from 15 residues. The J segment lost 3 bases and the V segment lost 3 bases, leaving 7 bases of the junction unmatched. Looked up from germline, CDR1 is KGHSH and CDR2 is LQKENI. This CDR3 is CASSPLSTGHYGYTF. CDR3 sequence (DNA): TGTGCCAGCTCACCTTTATCGACAGGGCACTATGGCTACACCTTC.